The present T cell receptor (beta chain) was sequenced within a study of T cell responses to AZD1222 COVID-19 vaccine. The protocol was immunoSEQ multiplex PCR, while the TCRdb copy is restricted to in-frame clones and leaves out a portion. The table has approximately 110,000 clones, roughly 89% seen once. Germline lookup yields CDR1 SGDLS and CDR2 YYNGEE. V was shortened by 0 bases and J by 0 bases, with 9 bases between the two germline ends. The CDR3 runs to 15 residues. This TCR derives from an adult in good health. This chain links TRBV9 with TRBJ1-2; D is undetermined. The sequencing used peripheral blood, collected on day 0 of AZD1222 vaccination. CDR3 coding DNA: TGTGCCAGCAGCGTAGTTTTAACAGCTAACTATGGCTACACCTTC. It encodes CASSVVLTANYGYTF.